These 27 T cell receptor beta chains were all obtained from the same sample, sequenced in a study of identical twins. TCRdb re-called the 5' RACE reads through MiXCR, storing one row per CDR3 protein. The sample contains around 960,000 distinct CDR3 sequences, around 12% of which appear only once. Separately, the same data were catalogued under a study of yellow fever vaccine responses in identical twins.

What was sequenced was PBMCs. These receptors were collected from a woman between 18 and 29 years old in good health.

V gene TRBV20-1 combines with J gene TRBJ2-2; 14 bases align to TRBD2. Trimming at V came to 6 bases and at J to 3 bases, leaving 9 bases not matched to a gene. CDR3 length equals 17 residues. From germline, CDR1 is DFQATT and CDR2 SNEGSKA (reference sequence). The CDR3 region is CSARRLAGGKHTGELFF. The CDR3 bases are TGCAGTGCCAGACGACTAGCGGGAGGGAAGCACACCGGGGAGCTGTTTTTT.

V and J are TRBV20-1 and TRBJ2-5, with 8 bases lining up with TRBD1. Looked up from germline, CDR1 is DFQATT and CDR2 is SNEGSKA (reference sequence). V shed 3 bases and J 4 bases; nucleotides not matched to a gene: 10. The CDR3 sequence is 15 residues long. The CDR3 sequence is CSASGEDDRGETQYF. Here the CDR3 DNA reads TGCAGTGCTAGCGGGGAGGATGACAGGGGAGAGACCCAGTACTTC.

The chain has TRBV24-1 and TRBJ2-5; TRBD2 agrees at 16 bases. The germline V gene has CDR1 KGHDR and CDR2 SFDVKD. V dropped 7 bases and J dropped 5; count of bases not matched to a gene: 9. The CDR3 is 17 residues long. The CDR3 is CATSPGLAGGVRETQYF. CDR3 nucleotide sequence: TGTGCCACCAGCCCGGGACTAGCGGGAGGGGTCCGGGAGACCCAGTACTTC.

This clonotype was picked up many times. CDR3 sequence reads: CASSPGAWGVNTEAFF. As DNA, the CDR3 is TGCGCCAGCAGCCCAGGGGCCTGGGGAGTGAACACTGAAGCTTTCTTT. The genes are TRBV5-1 and TRBJ1-1; D might be TRBD1 (6 bases). This CDR3 spans 16 amino acids. V was cut by 4 bases and J by 0 bases, with 16 bases left in between. The V gene's germline CDR1 is SGHRS and CDR2 YFSETQ. Variable domain in full (rest from reference TRBV5-1 and TRBJ1-1): KAGVTQTPRYLIKTRGQQVTLSCSPISGHRSVSWYQQTPGQGLQFLFEYFSETQRNKGNFPGRFSGRQFSNSRSEMNVSTLELGDSALYLCASSPGAWGVNTEAFFGQGTRLTVV.

This clonotype has just a few counts. The chain employs TRBV11-2 and TRBJ2-3, with D perhaps matching TRBD1 (6 bases). Germline V gene sequence: CDR1 SGHAT, CDR2 FQNNGV. V lost 5 bases and J 2 bases, leaving 17 bases between the germline ends. CDR3 size: 16 residues. CDR3 sequence: CASSQRWDTYTDTQYF. As DNA, the CDR3 is TGTGCCAGCAGCCAGAGATGGGACACCTACACAGATACGCAGTATTTT.

The chain joins TRBV14 to TRBJ2-3; 10 bases map to TRBD2. Trimming cost V 7 bases and J 0 bases; bases outside gene matches: 4. Germline CDR1 SGHDN, CDR2 FVKESK. This CDR3 spans 15 amino acids. The CDR3 is CASTPSGGSTDTQYF. The CDR3 DNA follows: TGTGCCAGCACTCCTAGCGGGGGAAGCACAGATACGCAGTATTTT.

In its sample, this clonotype was seen many times. The V call is TRBV5-1, the J call TRBJ2-1; either TRBD1 or TRBD2 may supply D (5 bases each). The CDR3 spans 13 residues. From germline, CDR1 is SGHRS and CDR2 YFSETQ. Trimming cost V 6 bases and J 4 bases, with 11 bases left between them. The DNA of the CDR3 is TGCGCCAGCATGGGAGACAGTTACAATGAGCAGTTCTTC. It is translated as CASMGDSYNEQFF.

The chain combines TRBV9 with TRBJ2-7; tentatively, D is TRBD1 (6 bases). CDR3 length equals 14 residues. V was clipped by 1 base and J by 5 bases, with 13 bases between them. Looked up from germline, CDR1 is SGDLS and CDR2 is YYNGEE. In nucleotides, the CDR3 is TGTGCCAGCAGCGTATTGGGGGACACCCACGAGCAGTACTTC. This sequence encodes CASSVLGDTHEQYF.

This chain connects TRBV20-1 to TRBJ1-2, with 7 bases aligning to TRBD1. The CDR3 contains 15 residues. V lost 2 bases, J lost 4 bases, and 10 bases stayed unmatched. Germline values: CDR1 DFQATT, CDR2 SNEGSKA (reference sequence). The CDR3 loop reads CSARPRRDSRYGYTF. Here the CDR3 DNA reads TGCAGTGCTAGACCGAGGCGGGACAGCCGCTATGGCTACACCTTC.

This clonotype showed up just a few times. The chain is built from TRBV15 and TRBJ2-1; TRBD2 agrees at 14 bases. This CDR3 is built from 19 residues. Germline-derived CDR1 and CDR2 are LNHNV and YYDKDF (reference sequence). Germline trimming cut 1 base from V and 5 bases from J; bases unmatched to any gene: 10. The CDR3 is CATSRGGTSGSKRDNEQFF. The CDR3 region has the DNA TGTGCCACCAGCAGAGGGGGGACTAGCGGGAGTAAGAGGGACAATGAGCAGTTCTTC.

This clonotype occurred a few times. This sequence joins TRBV5-1 and TRBJ2-5; 10 nucleotides match TRBD2. With V trimmed by 0 bases and J by 2 bases, 7 bases remained unmatched. Germline assignment: CDR1 SGHRS and CDR2 YFSETQ. The CDR3 has 17 residues. CDR3 amino acids: CASSLGDKTSGQETQYF. CDR3 in DNA: TGCGCCAGCAGCTTGGGGGACAAGACTAGCGGGCAAGAGACCCAGTACTTC.

This clonotype was counted between two and nine times. No conserved phenylalanine or tryptophan ends this CDR3, so it is likely a read error. It is unclear where the CDR3 begins or ends on the DNA, so no DNA is shown, and the CDR3 is as TCRdb lists it. This chain connects TRBV5-6 to TRBJ2-5; the table's D gene call, TRBD1, was not cross checked with the DNA. CDR1 is SGHDT, CDR2 YYEEEE, per germline. The length of the CDR3 is 14 amino acids, counting both ends. The CDR3 is CASSRTGITHDLVL.

This rearrangement joins TRBV28 to TRBJ2-5; 8 nucleotides align to TRBD2. CDR1 MDHEN and CDR2 SYDVKM come from the germline V gene. J gave up 7 bases and V 6 bases, and 7 bases lay outside the gene matches. The CDR3 totals 13 residues. In nucleotides, the CDR3 is TGTGCCAGCAGCCGGGGACTAGAGGGGACCCAGTACTTC. As protein: CASSRGLEGTQYF.

The genes are TRBV3-1 and TRBJ1-1; D unclear. Deletions cut 3 bases from V and 1 base from J, with 9 bases between. Germline CDR1 LGHDT, CDR2 YNNKEL (reference sequence). The CDR3 totals 14 residues. CDR3 residues: CASSQLNGNTEAFF. In DNA form, the CDR3 reads TGTGCCAGCAGCCAGTTGAACGGGAACACTGAAGCTTTCTTT. Full variable domain (rest looked up from reference TRBV3-1 and TRBJ1-1): DTAVSQTPKYLVTQMGNDKSIKCEQNLGHDTMYWYKQDSKKFLKIMFSYNNKELIINETVPNRFSPKSPDKAHLNLHINSLELGDSAVYFCASSQLNGNTEAFFGQGTRLTVV.

The rearrangement links TRBV20-1 to TRBJ1-5; D gene ambiguous. The CDR3 is made up of 14 amino acids. The V gene lost 3 bases and the J gene lost 1 base, with 10 bases spanning the gap. The germline V gene has CDR1 DFQATT and CDR2 SNEGSKA (reference sequence). This chain's CDR3 is CSARAGISNQPQHF. The CDR3, as DNA: TGCAGTGCTAGGGCGGGAATAAGCAATCAGCCCCAGCATTTT.

The V call is TRBV6-1, the J call TRBJ2-7, with 8 bases lining up with TRBD1. The J segment lost 2 bases and the V segment lost 8 bases, leaving 8 bases of the junction unmatched. There are 14 residues in the CDR3. Looked up from germline, CDR1 is MNHNS and CDR2 is SASEGT. This CDR3 reads CASGWTGRTYEQYF. Here the CDR3 DNA reads TGTGCCAGCGGATGGACAGGGCGAACCTACGAGCAGTACTTC.

The V gene is TRBV18, the J gene TRBJ2-1, with 10 nucleotides matching TRBD2. The CDR3 contains 16 residues. V was pared by 5 bases and J by 4 bases, with 8 bases of the junction left unmatched. Germline V gene lookup returns CDR1 KGHSH and CDR2 LQKENI. CDR3: CASSSPGLAEYNEQFF. The CDR3 region has the DNA TGTGCCAGCTCATCCCCCGGACTAGCGGAATACAATGAGCAGTTCTTC.

This clonotype has more than one count but fewer than ten. The chain employs TRBV10-3 and TRBJ2-6, with 10 nucleotides matching TRBD2. This CDR3 contains 18 residues. Germline V gene lookup returns CDR1 ENHRY and CDR2 SYGVKD. The trim removed 4 bases at V and 2 bases at J, leaving 8 bases unmatched. CDR3 residues: CAISAKREGRAGANVLTF. DNA for the CDR3: TGTGCCATCAGTGCCAAGCGGGAGGGCCGGGCTGGGGCCAACGTCCTGACTTTC.

This clonotype appeared a few times. The chain has TRBV12-3 or TRBV12-4 and TRBJ1-2; the D gene is possibly TRBD1 (5 bases). V lost 6 bases to trimming and J lost 4 bases, with 18 bases between them. This CDR3 has 15 residues. CDR3 coding DNA: TGTGCCAGCAGCCAAGAGAAATGGGGCCGCTATGGCTACACCTTC. Its protein is CASSQEKWGRYGYTF.

In this sample, this clonotype turned up many times. The CDR3 coding sequence is TGTGCCAGCAGCGTAGAAGCTAGCGGGGAGTACAATGAGCAGTTCTTC. This codes for CASSVEASGEYNEQFF. The rearrangement joins TRBV9 to TRBJ2-1; TRBD2 matches 9 bases. The CDR3 consists of 16 residues. CDR1 SGDLS and CDR2 YYNGEE come from the germline V gene. V lost 0 bases, J lost 4 bases, and 5 bases stayed unmatched.

This clonotype was seen only a few times. The CDR3 coding sequence is TGCAGTGCTAGAGACTTACAGAGGGGGCGAAACACAGATACGCAGTATTTT. Translated: CSARDLQRGRNTDTQYF. This chain connects TRBV20-1 to TRBJ2-3; 7 nucleotides agree with TRBD1. This CDR3 is 17 amino acids long. V lost 0 bases, J lost 2 bases, and 11 bases stayed unmatched. Germline lookup yields CDR1 DFQATT and CDR2 SNEGSKA (reference sequence).

In its sample, this clonotype was seen a few times. The chain has TRBV6-1 and TRBJ2-6; D might be TRBD2 (6 bases). Germline V gene data show CDR1 as MNHNS and CDR2 as SASEGT. The CDR3 length is 14 residues. Trimming removed 8 bases from V and 1 base from J, with 9 bases in between. CDR3 sequence (DNA): TGTGCCAGCTTAGGAGGGTCTGGGGCCAACGTCCTGACTTTC. Amino acid sequence: CASLGGSGANVLTF.

This clonotype was observed a few times. V is TRBV10-3 and J is TRBJ2-5; TRBD2 might be the D (6 bases). Germline CDR1 reads ENHRY; CDR2 reads SYGVKD. There are 14 residues in the CDR3. Trimming left V 4 bases short and J 1 base short, with 10 bases between. The CDR3 sequence is CAISGGEAQETQYF. CDR3 DNA: TGTGCCATCAGTGGGGGGGAAGCCCAAGAGACCCAGTACTTC.

J is TRBJ2-7 and V is TRBV12-3 or TRBV12-4; no reliable D call. The CDR3 is 12 amino acids. V was shortened by 2 bases and J by 6 bases, with 8 bases between the two germline ends. The CDR3 spells CASSLKWGEQYF. CDR3 DNA: TGTGCCAGCAGTTTAAAGTGGGGCGAGCAGTACTTC.

The chain links TRBV3-1 to TRBJ2-2; D remains unclear. In germline, CDR1 is LGHDT, CDR2 YNNKEL (reference sequence). Trimming cost V 1 base and J 7 bases, with 7 bases left between them. The CDR3 totals 13 residues. The CDR3 DNA reads TGTGCCAGCAGCCAAGCCGGCGACGGGGAGCTGTTTTTT. Its protein product is CASSQAGDGELFF.

The chain links TRBV11-1 to TRBJ2-7; TRBD2 matches at 9 bases. V shed 1 base, J shed 4 bases, and the junction held 20 bases outside the gene matches. Germline CDR1 SGHAT, CDR2 FQDESV (reference sequence). This CDR3 is 20 amino acids long. CDR3 coding DNA: TGTGCCAGCAGCTTAGTCCCCTGGACGGGACTAGCTCAACAATGGTACGAGCAGTACTTC. Encoded protein: CASSLVPWTGLAQQWYEQYF.

CDR3 loop: CASSPRTSGFSGNEQFF. In nucleotides, the CDR3 is TGCGCCAGCAGCCCTAGGACTAGCGGGTTTTCGGGGAATGAGCAGTTCTTC. The rearrangement uses TRBV5-1 and TRBJ2-1, with 11 bases lining up with TRBD2. V gave up 4 bases and J gave up 7 bases; unmatched junction bases: 13. The CDR3 covers 17 residues. CDR1 is SGHRS and CDR2 is YFSETQ in the germline V gene.